This T cell receptor beta chain stems from a study of cytomegalovirus exposure and HLA in healthy donors. This CDR3 has 14 amino acids. Looked up from germline, CDR1 is MGHDK and CDR2 is SYGVNS. V was pared by 6 bases and J by 2 bases, with 12 bases between. PCR employed 60 Vbeta and 13 Jbeta primers. The method was immunoSEQ multiplex PCR; TCRdb's version includes in-frame clones alone and lacks a portion of them. The table includes hundreds of thousands of clones, about 75% detected once. Study conclusions and caveats: In an earlier analysis, about 90% or about 30%: the productive usage of most TCR beta V segments.

Note on this clone: Its antigen is unidentified.

The receptor was isolated from a female donor in good health and CMV-seronegative. The sample comprised PBMCs. The chain uses TRBV25-1 and TRBJ2-3; a possible D gene is TRBD1 (5 bases). The chain's CDR3 is CASSSQVFTDTQYF. Written as DNA, the CDR3 is TGTGCCAGCAGCTCACAGGTTTTCACAGATACGCAGTATTTT.